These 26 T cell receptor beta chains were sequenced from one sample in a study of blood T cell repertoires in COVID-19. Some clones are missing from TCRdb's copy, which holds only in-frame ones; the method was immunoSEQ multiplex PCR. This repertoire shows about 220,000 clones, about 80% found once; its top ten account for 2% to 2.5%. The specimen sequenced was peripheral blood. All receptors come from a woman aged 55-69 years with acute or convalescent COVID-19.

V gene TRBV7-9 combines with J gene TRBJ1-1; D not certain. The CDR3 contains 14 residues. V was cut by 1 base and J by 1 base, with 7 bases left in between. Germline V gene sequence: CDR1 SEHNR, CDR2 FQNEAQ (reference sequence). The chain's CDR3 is CASSLVQSNTEAFF. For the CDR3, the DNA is TGTGCCAGCAGCTTAGTTCAGTCGAACACTGAAGCTTTCTTT.

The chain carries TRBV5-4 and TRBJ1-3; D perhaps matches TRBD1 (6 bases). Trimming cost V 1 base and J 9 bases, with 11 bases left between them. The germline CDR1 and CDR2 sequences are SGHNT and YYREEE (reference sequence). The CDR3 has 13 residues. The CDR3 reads CASSLNREITIYF. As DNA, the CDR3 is TGTGCCAGCAGCTTGAACAGGGAGATCACCATATATTTT.

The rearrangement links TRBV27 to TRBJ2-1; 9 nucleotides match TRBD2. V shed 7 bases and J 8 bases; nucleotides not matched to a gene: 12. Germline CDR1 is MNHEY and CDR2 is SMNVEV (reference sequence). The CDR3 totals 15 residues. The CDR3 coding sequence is TGTGCCAGCACCCGGGGAGCGGGGGGTTTGGATGAGCAGTTCTTC. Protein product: CASTRGAGGLDEQFF.

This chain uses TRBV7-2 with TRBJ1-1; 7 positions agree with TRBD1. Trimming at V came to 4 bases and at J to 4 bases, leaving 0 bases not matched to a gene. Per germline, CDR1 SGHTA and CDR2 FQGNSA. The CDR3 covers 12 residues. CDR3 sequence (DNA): TGTGCCAGCAGCTCAGGGGGCACTGAAGCTTTCTTT. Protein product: CASSSGGTEAFF.

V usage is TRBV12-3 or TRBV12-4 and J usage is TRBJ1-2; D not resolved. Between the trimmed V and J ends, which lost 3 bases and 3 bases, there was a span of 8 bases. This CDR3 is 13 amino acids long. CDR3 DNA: TGTGCCAGCAGTTTCGACTCGTACTATGGCTACACCTTC. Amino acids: CASSFDSYYGYTF.

The CDR3 bases are TGTGCCATCAGTGAGTCTGGAGGACGGATCTCTGGAAACACCATATATTTT. Translated, it gives CAISESGGRISGNTIYF. V is TRBV10-3 and J is TRBJ1-3; D unresolved. In germline, CDR1 is ENHRY, CDR2 SYGVKD. The CDR3 sequence is 17 residues long. The V end was cut by 0 bases, the J end by 0 bases, with 12 bases between.

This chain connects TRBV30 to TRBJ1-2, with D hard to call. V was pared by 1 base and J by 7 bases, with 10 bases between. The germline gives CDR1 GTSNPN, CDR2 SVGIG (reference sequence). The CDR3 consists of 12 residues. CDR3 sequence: CAWSGVSGGYTF. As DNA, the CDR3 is TGTGCCTGGAGTGGGGTGTCGGGTGGCTACACCTTC.

The CDR3 DNA is TGTGCCAGCAGTTACTCGGGACAGGGGGCTGGGCAGTACTTC. Protein sequence: CASSYSGQGAGQYF. The chain employs TRBV6-2 or TRBV6-3 and TRBJ2-7, with 12 bases fitting TRBD1. This CDR3 spans 14 amino acids. The trim removed 0 bases at V and 9 bases at J, leaving 3 bases unmatched. Germline CDR1 and CDR2: MNHEY and SVGEGT.

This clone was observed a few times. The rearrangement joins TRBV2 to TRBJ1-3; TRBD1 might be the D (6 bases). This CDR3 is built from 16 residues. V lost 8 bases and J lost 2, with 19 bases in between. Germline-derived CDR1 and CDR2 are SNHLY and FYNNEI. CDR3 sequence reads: CASAEGTSYPGNTIYF. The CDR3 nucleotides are TGTGCCAGCGCTGAGGGGACATCTTATCCTGGAAACACCATATATTTT. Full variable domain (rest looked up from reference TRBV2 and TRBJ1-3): EPEVTQTPSHQVTQMGQEVILRCVPISNHLYFYWYRQILGQKVEFLVSFYNNEISEKSEIFDDQFSVERPDGSNFTLKIRSTKLEDSAMYFCASAEGTSYPGNTIYFGEGSWLTVV.

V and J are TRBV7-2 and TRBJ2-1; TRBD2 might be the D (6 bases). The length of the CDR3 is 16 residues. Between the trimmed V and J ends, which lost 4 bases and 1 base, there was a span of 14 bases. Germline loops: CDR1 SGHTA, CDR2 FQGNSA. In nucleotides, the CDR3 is TGTGCCAGCAGCTGGAACGGGGGAGGTTCCTACAATGAGCAGTTCTTC. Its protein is CASSWNGGGSYNEQFF.

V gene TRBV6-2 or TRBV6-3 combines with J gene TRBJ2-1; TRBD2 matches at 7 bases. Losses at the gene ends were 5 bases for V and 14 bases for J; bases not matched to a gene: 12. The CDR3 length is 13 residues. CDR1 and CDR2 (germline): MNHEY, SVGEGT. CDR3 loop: CASSRSGTAREFF. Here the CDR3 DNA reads TGTGCCAGCAGTCGCAGCGGGACCGCCCGGGAGTTCTTC.

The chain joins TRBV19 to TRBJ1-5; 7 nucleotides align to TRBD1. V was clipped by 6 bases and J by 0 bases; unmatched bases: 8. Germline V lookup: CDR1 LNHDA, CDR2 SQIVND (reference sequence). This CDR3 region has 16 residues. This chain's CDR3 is CASSPGQLFSNQPQHF. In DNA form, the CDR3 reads TGTGCCAGTAGCCCGGGACAGTTATTTAGCAATCAGCCCCAGCATTTT.

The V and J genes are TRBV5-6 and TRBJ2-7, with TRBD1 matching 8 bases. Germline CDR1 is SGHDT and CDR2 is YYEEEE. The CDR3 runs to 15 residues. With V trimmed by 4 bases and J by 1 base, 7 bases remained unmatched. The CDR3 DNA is TGTGCCAGCAGCCTAGGACAGGGACGATCCTACGAGCAGTACTTC. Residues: CASSLGQGRSYEQYF.

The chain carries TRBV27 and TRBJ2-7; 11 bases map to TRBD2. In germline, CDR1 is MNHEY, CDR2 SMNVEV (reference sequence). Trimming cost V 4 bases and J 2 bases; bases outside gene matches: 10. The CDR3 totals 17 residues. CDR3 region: CASSSTHTSGGPYEQYF. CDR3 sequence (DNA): TGTGCCAGCAGTTCAACCCATACTAGCGGGGGCCCCTACGAGCAGTACTTC.

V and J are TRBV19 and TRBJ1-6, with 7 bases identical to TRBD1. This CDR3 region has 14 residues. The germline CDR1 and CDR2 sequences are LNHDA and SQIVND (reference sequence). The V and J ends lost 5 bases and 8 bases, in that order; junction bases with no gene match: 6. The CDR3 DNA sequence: TGTGCCAGTAGTGTAAGGACAGGCGATTCACCCCTCCACTTT. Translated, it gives CASSVRTGDSPLHF.

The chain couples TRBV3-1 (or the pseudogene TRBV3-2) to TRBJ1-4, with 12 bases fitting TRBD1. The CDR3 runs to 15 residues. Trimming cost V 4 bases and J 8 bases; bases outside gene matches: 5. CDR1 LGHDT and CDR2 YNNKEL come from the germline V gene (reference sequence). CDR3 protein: CASSPTGTGGEKLFF. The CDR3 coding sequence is TGTGCCAGCAGCCCTACAGGGACAGGGGGCGAAAAACTGTTTTTT.

The CDR3 coding sequence is TGTGCCACCAGAAAACAGGGGGTTGGCTACACCTTC. As protein: CATRKQGVGYTF. The rearrangement links TRBV27 to TRBJ1-2; 8 nucleotides agree with TRBD1. CDR3 size: 12 residues. Germline V gene data show CDR1 as MNHEY and CDR2 as SMNVEV (reference sequence). J was trimmed by 7 bases and V by 10 bases; bases with no gene match: 8.

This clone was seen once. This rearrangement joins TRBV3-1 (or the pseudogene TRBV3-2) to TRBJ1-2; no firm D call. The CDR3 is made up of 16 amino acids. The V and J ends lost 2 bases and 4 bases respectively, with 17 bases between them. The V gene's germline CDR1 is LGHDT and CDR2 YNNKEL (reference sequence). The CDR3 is CASSQSTEINFYGYTF. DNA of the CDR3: TGTGCCAGCAGCCAAAGCACAGAGATTAATTTCTATGGCTACACCTTC.

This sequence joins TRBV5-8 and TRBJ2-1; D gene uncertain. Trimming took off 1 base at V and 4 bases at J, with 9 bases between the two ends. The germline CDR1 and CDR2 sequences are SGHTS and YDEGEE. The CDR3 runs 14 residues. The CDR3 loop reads CASSLRSRYNEQFF. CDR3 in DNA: TGTGCCAGCAGCTTGCGTTCTAGGTACAATGAGCAGTTCTTC.

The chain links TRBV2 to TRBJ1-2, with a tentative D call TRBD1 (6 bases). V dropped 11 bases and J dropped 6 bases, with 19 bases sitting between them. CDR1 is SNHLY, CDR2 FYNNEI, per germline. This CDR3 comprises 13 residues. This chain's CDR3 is CARNLGGGNGYTF. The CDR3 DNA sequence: TGTGCCCGGAATCTTGGGGGGGGCAATGGCTACACCTTC.

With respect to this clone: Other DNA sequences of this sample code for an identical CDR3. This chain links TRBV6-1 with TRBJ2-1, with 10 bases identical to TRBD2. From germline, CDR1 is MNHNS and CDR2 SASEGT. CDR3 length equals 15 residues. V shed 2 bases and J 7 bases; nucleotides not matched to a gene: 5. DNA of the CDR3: TGTGCCAGCAGTGAACTAGCGGGGGTTAGGAATGAGCAGTTCTTC. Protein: CASSELAGVRNEQFF.

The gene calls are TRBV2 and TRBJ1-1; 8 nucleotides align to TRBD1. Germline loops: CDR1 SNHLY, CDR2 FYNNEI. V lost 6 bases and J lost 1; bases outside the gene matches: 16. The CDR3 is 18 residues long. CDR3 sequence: CASSRTTRTGFRNTEAFF. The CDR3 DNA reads TGTGCCAGCAGCAGAACAACCCGGACAGGGTTTAGGAACACTGAAGCTTTCTTT.

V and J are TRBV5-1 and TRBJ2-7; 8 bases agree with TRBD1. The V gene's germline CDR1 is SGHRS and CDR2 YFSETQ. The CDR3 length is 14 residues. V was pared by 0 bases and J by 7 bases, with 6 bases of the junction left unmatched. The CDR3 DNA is TGCGCCAGCAGCTTGGGACAGGGGCTAAGTGAGCAGTACTTC. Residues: CASSLGQGLSEQYF.

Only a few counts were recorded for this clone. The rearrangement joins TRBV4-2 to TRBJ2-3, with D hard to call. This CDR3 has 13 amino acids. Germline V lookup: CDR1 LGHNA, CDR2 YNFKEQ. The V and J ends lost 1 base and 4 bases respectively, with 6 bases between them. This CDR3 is CASSQVIADTQYF. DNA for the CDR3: TGTGCCAGCAGCCAAGTTATCGCAGATACGCAGTATTTT.

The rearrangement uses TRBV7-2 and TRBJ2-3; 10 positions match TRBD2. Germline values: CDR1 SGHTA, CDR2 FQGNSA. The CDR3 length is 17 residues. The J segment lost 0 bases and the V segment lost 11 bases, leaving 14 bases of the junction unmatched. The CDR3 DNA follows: TGTGCCTGCAAGACCCTTGGACTAGCGGCTAGCACAGATACGCAGTATTTT. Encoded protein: CACKTLGLAASTDTQYF. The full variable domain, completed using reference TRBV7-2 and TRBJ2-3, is GAGVSQSPSNKVTEKGKDVELRCDPISGHTALYWYRQSLGQGLEFLIYFQGNSAPDKSGLPSDRFSAERTGGSVSTLTIQRTQQEDSAVYLCACKTLGLAASTDTQYFGPGTRLTVL.

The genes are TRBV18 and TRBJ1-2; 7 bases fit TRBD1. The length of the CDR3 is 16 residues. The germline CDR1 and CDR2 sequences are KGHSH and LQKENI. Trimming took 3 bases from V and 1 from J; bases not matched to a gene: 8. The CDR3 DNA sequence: TGTGCCAGCTCACCCCTGGGGGACAGAAGTAACTATGGCTACACCTTC. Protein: CASSPLGDRSNYGYTF.